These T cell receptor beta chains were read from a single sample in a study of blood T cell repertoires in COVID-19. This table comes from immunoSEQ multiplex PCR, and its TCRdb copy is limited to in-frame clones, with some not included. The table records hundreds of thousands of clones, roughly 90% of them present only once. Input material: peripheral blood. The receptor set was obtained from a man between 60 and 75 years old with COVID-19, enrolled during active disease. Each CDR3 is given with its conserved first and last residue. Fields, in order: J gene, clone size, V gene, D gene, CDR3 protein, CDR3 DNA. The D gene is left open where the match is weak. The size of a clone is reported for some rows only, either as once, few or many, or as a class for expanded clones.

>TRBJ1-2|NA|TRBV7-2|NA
CASSLGGLGLDYTF
TGTGCCAGCAGCTTGGGGGGGTTAGGGTTGGACTACACCTTC
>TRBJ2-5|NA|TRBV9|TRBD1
CASSAHPGQGMETQYF
TGTGCCAGCAGCGCTCACCCGGGACAGGGGATGGAGACCCAGTACTTC
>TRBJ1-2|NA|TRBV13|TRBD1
CASSLRDREFYGYTF
TGTGCCAGCAGCTTAAGGGACAGGGAGTTCTATGGCTACACCTTC
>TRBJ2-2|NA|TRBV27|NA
CASSFGPAGTGELFF
TGTGCCAGCAGTTTCGGCCCCGCGGGCACCGGGGAGCTGTTTTTT
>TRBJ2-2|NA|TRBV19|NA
CAASPGAASNTGELFF
TGTGCCGCCTCCCCTGGGGCGGCCTCGAACACCGGGGAGCTGTTTTTT
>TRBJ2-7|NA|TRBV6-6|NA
CASRLRPGIAYEQYF
TGTGCCAGCAGACTTCGGCCGGGGATAGCTTACGAGCAGTACTTC
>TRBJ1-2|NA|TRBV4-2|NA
CASSQGETQGREGYTF
TGTGCCAGCAGCCAAGGGGAGACACAGGGACGAGAGGGCTACACCTTC
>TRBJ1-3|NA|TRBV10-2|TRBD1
CASADRGVSGNTIYF
TGCGCCAGCGCCGACAGGGGCGTCTCTGGAAACACCATATATTTT
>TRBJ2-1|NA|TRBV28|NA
CASSYLGNEQFF
TGTGCCAGCAGTTATCTCGGTAATGAGCAGTTCTTC
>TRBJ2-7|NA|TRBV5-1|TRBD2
CASSLGAGGLYEQYF
TGCGCCAGCAGCTTGGGAGCGGGGGGTCTCTACGAGCAGTACTTC
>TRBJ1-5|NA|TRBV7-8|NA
CASSESINQPQHF
TGTGCCAGCAGTGAGAGCATTAATCAGCCCCAGCATTTT
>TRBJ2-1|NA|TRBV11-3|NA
CASSLGPPRGGGRQFF
TGTGCCAGCAGCTTAGGGCCCCCTAGGGGGGGCGGACGGCAGTTCTTC
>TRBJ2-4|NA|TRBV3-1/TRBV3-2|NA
CASSQGAGQAKNIQYF
TGTGCCAGCAGCCAAGGGGCGGGACAGGCCAAAAACATTCAGTACTTC
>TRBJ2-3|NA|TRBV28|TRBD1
CASSPPGTGSDTQYF
TGTGCCAGCAGTCCCCCCGGGACAGGTTCAGATACGCAGTATTTT
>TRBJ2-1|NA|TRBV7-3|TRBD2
CASSPTRTSGYNEQFF
TGTGCCAGCAGCCCAACCCGGACTAGCGGGTACAATGAGCAGTTCTTC
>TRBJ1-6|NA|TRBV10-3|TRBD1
CAISESPGQGAVSGSPLHF
TGTGCCATCAGTGAGTCCCCGGGACAGGGGGCGGTGTCGGGGTCACCCCTCCACTTT
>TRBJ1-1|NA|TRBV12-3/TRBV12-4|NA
CASSWNQGAEAFF
TGTGCCAGCAGTTGGAACCAGGGCGCTGAAGCTTTCTTT
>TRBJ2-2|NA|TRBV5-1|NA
CASSLPQNTGELFF
TGCGCCAGCAGCCTGCCACAGAACACCGGGGAGCTGTTTTTT
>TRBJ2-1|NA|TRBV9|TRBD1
CASSGDRASYNEQFF
TGTGCCAGCAGCGGGGACAGGGCCTCCTACAATGAGCAGTTCTTC
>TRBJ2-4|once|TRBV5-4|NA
CASSLGSNLAKNIQYF
TGTGCCAGCAGCTTGGGCTCTAACCTAGCCAAAAACATTCAGTACTTC
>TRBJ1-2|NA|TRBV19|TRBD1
CASSIDLDGQDGYTF
TGTGCCAGTAGTATAGATCTGGACGGACAGGATGGCTACACCTTC
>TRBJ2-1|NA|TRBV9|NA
CASSASIPSGGEQFF
TGTGCCAGCAGCGCGTCTATACCCTCGGGTGGTGAGCAGTTCTTC
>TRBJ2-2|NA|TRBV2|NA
CASSQEAGGELFF
TGTGCCAGCAGTCAGGAGGCAGGCGGGGAGCTGTTTTTT
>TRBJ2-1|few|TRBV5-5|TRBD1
CASSLAGQGDPNEQFF
TGTGCCAGCAGCTTGGCGGGGCAGGGGGACCCCAATGAGCAGTTCTTC
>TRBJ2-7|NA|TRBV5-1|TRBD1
CASSFPGQGAREQYF
TGCGCCAGCAGCTTCCCGGGACAGGGGGCGCGTGAGCAGTACTTC
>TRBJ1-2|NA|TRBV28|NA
CASSLSGSNYGYTF
TGTGCCAGCAGTTTATCAGGTTCCAACTATGGCTACACCTTC
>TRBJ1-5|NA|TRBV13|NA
CASSYNNNQPQHF
TGTGCCAGCAGCTATAACAACAATCAGCCCCAGCATTTT
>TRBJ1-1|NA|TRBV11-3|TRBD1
CASSRGQGEAFF
TGTGCCAGCAGCCGGGGACAGGGGGAAGCTTTCTTT
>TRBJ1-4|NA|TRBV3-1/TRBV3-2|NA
CASSHRDRGEKLFF
TGTGCCAGCAGCCACAGGGATAGGGGCGAAAAACTGTTTTTT
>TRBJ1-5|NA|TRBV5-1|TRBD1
CASSLGDSNNQPQHF
TGCGCCAGCAGCTTGGGGGACAGTAACAATCAGCCCCAGCATTTT
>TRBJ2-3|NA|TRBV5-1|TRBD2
CASSPTAGGSGDTQYF
TGCGCCAGCAGCCCAACAGCGGGAGGGTCGGGAGATACGCAGTATTTT
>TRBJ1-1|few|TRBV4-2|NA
CASSQEGEGKAFF
TGTGCCAGCAGCCAAGAGGGGGAGGGTAAAGCTTTCTTT
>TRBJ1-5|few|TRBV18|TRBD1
CASSPGQGNQPQHF
TGTGCCAGCTCACCTGGACAGGGGAATCAGCCCCAGCATTTT
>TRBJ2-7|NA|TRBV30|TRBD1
CAWSAGDREPDEQYF
TGTGCCTGGAGTGCCGGGGACAGGGAACCCGACGAGCAGTACTTC
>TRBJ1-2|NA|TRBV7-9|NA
CASSFGGREDGYTF
TGTGCCAGCAGCTTCGGCGGAAGGGAGGATGGCTACACCTTC
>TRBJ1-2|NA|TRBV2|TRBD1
CASSDRGISYGYTF
TGTGCCAGCAGTGACAGGGGGATAAGTTATGGCTACACCTTC
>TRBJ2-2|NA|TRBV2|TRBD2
CASNLGLAGGKSTGELFF
TGTGCCAGCAACCTGGGACTAGCGGGAGGGAAGAGCACCGGGGAGCTGTTTTTT
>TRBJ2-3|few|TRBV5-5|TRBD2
CASSPERGKTDTQYF
TGTGCCAGCAGCCCCGAGCGGGGGAAGACAGATACGCAGTATTTT
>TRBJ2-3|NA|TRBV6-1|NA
CASRSSIGHTDTQYF
TGTGCCAGCAGAAGCTCAATTGGTCACACAGATACGCAGTATTTT
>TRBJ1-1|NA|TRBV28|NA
CASSAMTGEAFF
TGTGCCAGCAGTGCGATGACAGGTGAAGCTTTCTTT
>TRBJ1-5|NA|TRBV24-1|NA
CATDGGPNQPQHF
TGTGCCACCGACGGGGGACCGAATCAGCCCCAGCATTTT
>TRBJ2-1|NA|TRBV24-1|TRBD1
CATSDTPGTGGSYNEQFF
TGTGCCACCAGTGACACGCCGGGGACAGGGGGCTCCTACAATGAGCAGTTCTTC
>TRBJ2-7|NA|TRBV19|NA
CASSIAGIPYEQYF
TGTGCCAGTAGTATAGCAGGGATCCCCTACGAGCAGTACTTC
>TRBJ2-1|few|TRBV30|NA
CAWSSRSYNEQFF
TGTGCCTGGAGTAGCCGTTCCTACAATGAGCAGTTCTTC
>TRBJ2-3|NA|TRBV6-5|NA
CASRRDGTDTQYF
TGTGCCAGCAGGCGGGATGGCACAGATACGCAGTATTTT